The 32 T cell receptor beta chains listed next were all sequenced from one sample in a study of metastatic and nonmetastatic thyroid tumors. No treatment had been given to any patient before thyroid surgery. TCRdb called clones again from the PCR reads with MiXCR. The data hold 8,000 to 9,000 clones, with 25% to 30% observed a single time. Sequenced: adjacent normal tissue. The receptor source for this set is a female donor with papillary thyroid cancer or a benign thyroid nodule (not recorded which). Some clones in this sample may be carry-over from other donors' samples.

This clone rates as large. The rearrangement uses TRBV28 and TRBJ2-7; TRBD2 agrees at 8 bases. Germline CDR1 is MDHEN and CDR2 is SYDVKM. V trimming: 2 bases; J trimming: 3 bases; junction bases outside the gene matches: 3. This CDR3 has 14 residues. In nucleotides, the CDR3 is TGTGCCAGCAGTTTAGTCAGCGGGAGCTACGAGCAGTACTTC. Translated, it gives CASSLVSGSYEQYF. Based on the CDR3 plus reference TRBV28 and TRBJ2-7, the full variable domain is DVKVTQSSRYLVKRTGEKVFLECVQDMDHENMFWYRQDPGLGLRLIYFSYDVKMKEKGDIPEGYSVSREKKERFSLILESASTNQTSMYLCASSLVSGSYEQYFGPGTRLTVT.

By sample fraction, this clone is medium-sized. The V and J genes are TRBV6-1 and TRBJ2-6, with a possible D match to TRBD1 (5 bases). There are 15 residues in the CDR3. Trimming removed 1 base from V and 1 base from J, with 5 bases in between. Germline CDR1 MNHNS, CDR2 SASEGT. CDR3 bases: TGTGCCAGCAGTGAAGGACAGTCTGGGGCCAACGTCCTGACTTTC. As protein: CASSEGQSGANVLTF.

V usage is TRBV28 and J usage is TRBJ1-5; D not resolved. Germline values: CDR1 MDHEN, CDR2 SYDVKM. V lost 2 bases and J lost 6, with 17 bases in between. The CDR3 is made up of 16 amino acids. CDR3 in DNA: TGTGCCAGCAGTTTAGAGTTGCGGCCGAGCGGTCAGCCCCAGCATTTT. Its protein is CASSLELRPSGQPQHF.

The chain links TRBV9 to TRBJ2-3; TRBD1 is a possible D gene (5 bases). Germline-derived CDR1 and CDR2 are SGDLS and YYNGEE. V was pared by 6 bases and J by 4 bases, with 45 bases between. The CDR3 sequence is 24 residues long. The CDR3: CASIGSKGRVVTSIRHEKSDTQYF. The CDR3 coding sequence is TGTGCCAGCATCGGTTCTAAGGGCAGGGTCGTAACCTCCATACGGCACGAAAAATCAGATACGCAGTATTTT.

Remarks on this clone: A read error may account for a junction end that differs from germline. The rearrangement joins TRBV2 to TRBJ2-1; D not resolved. This CDR3 has 19 amino acids. Germline loops: CDR1 SNHLY, CDR2 FYNNEI. The CDR3 bases are TGTTCCAGCAGTGAATCCGCTTTTCTTTCCGGTATCAAGACAAATGAGCAGTTCTTC. Translation: CSSSESAFLSGIKTNEQFF.

This rearrangement joins TRBV7-8 to TRBJ2-7, with 8 bases lining up with TRBD2. This CDR3 is built from 16 residues. Germline values: CDR1 SGHVS, CDR2 FQNEAQ. The trim removed 5 bases at V and 4 bases at J, leaving 13 bases unmatched. CDR3 sequence: CASSLGAKREIYEQYF. For the CDR3, the DNA is TGTGCCAGCAGCCTAGGGGCGAAGCGGGAGATATACGAGCAGTACTTC.

This clone turned up a few times. This chain uses TRBV6-1 with TRBJ2-2; the D is unclear. Germline assignment: CDR1 MNHNS and CDR2 SASEGT. Trimming cost V 1 base and J 9 bases, with 3 bases left between them. The CDR3 has 11 residues. CDR3 bases: TGTGCCAGCAGTGAAGGATGGGAGCTGTTTTTT. Translation: CASSEGWELFF.

By sample share, this clone is medium-sized. This chain links TRBV24-1 with TRBJ2-5; the D gene is possibly TRBD1 (5 bases). The V gene lost 1 base and the J gene lost 4 bases, with 18 bases spanning the gap. CDR3 length: 17 residues. Germline V gene lookup returns CDR1 KGHDR and CDR2 SFDVKD. Here the CDR3 reads CATSDLVGAADAETQYF. CDR3 nucleotide sequence: TGTGCCACCAGTGATTTAGTTGGGGCGGCGGACGCAGAGACCCAGTACTTC.

This clone has only a few counts. The J gene is TRBJ2-2, the V gene TRBV7-6, with D possibly matching TRBD2 (5 bases). Between the trimmed V and J ends, which lost 5 bases and 4 bases, there was a span of 8 bases. The CDR3 sequence is 13 residues long. Germline V lookup: CDR1 SGHVS, CDR2 FNYEAQ. CDR3 nucleotides: TGTGCCAGCAGCCCGGAGGTCACCGGGGAGCTGTTTTTT. Translating it yields CASSPEVTGELFF. The full variable domain, completed using reference TRBV7-6 and TRBJ2-2, is GAGVSQSPRYKVTKRGQDVALRCDPISGHVSLYWYRQALGQGPEFLTYFNYEAQQDKSGLPNDRFSAERPEGSISTLTIQRTEQRDSAMYRCASSPEVTGELFFGEGSRLTVL.

Relative to its sample, this clone is medium-sized. This rearrangement joins TRBV6-1 to TRBJ2-7; weak D call: TRBD1 (6 bases). CDR1 MNHNS and CDR2 SASEGT come from the germline V gene. The CDR3 is 14 residues long. Trimming shortened V by 6 bases and J by 0 bases, and 12 bases separated the two germline ends. The CDR3 loop is CASRRGQSSYEQYF. CDR3 nucleotides: TGTGCCAGCAGACGCGGACAGAGCTCCTACGAGCAGTACTTC.

The chain carries TRBV5-1 and TRBJ2-1; D is uncertain. CDR1 SGHRS and CDR2 YFSETQ come from the germline V gene. V gave up 5 bases and J gave up 0 bases, with 9 bases separating them. This CDR3 has 14 residues. The CDR3, as DNA: TGCGCCAGCAGTCAGTCGACCTCCTACAATGAGCAGTTCTTC. Translated, it gives CASSQSTSYNEQFF.

This sequence joins TRBV28 and TRBJ2-1; D gene uncertain. Germline V lookup: CDR1 MDHEN, CDR2 SYDVKM. This CDR3 contains 14 residues. The V end lost 4 bases, the J end lost 2 bases, and 9 bases lay between the germline ends. The CDR3 sequence is CASSSPGPYNEQFF. CDR3 nucleotide sequence: TGTGCCAGCAGTTCGCCGGGTCCCTACAATGAGCAGTTCTTC.

This clone was counted only a few times. This chain uses TRBV2 with TRBJ1-4, with D possibly TRBD1 on 6 matching bases. The CDR3 contains 12 residues. Germline V gene data show CDR1 as SNHLY and CDR2 as FYNNEI. V lost 4 bases and J lost 13, with 13 bases in between. The CDR3 DNA is TGTGCCAGCAGTGCGACAGGAGGTGGACTGTTTTTT. Protein product: CASSATGGGLFF.

This clone was seen a handful of times. This chain links TRBV6-1 with TRBJ2-7; no reliable D call. Germline V gene sequence: CDR1 MNHNS, CDR2 SASEGT. V shed 1 base and J shed 0 bases, with 7 bases lying between them. The CDR3 contains 14 residues. The CDR3 spells CASSEGPSSYEQYF. DNA for the CDR3: TGTGCCAGCAGTGAAGGGCCCAGCTCCTACGAGCAGTACTTC.

This clone counts as medium-sized (0.01 to 0.1%). The V call is TRBV7-8, the J call TRBJ1-1, with unresolved D. Germline loops: CDR1 SGHVS, CDR2 FQNEAQ. CDR3 size: 13 residues. V lost 1 base, J lost 6 bases, and 9 bases lay in between. The CDR3: CASSLVGVPEAFF. CDR3 bases: TGTGCCAGCAGCTTAGTCGGGGTTCCTGAAGCTTTCTTT.

This chain links TRBV5-8 with TRBJ2-5; 8 nucleotides agree with TRBD2. The germline CDR1 and CDR2 sequences are SGHTS and YDEGEE. J was trimmed by 5 bases and V by 4 bases; bases with no gene match: 10. This CDR3 region has 15 residues. In nucleotides, the CDR3 is TGTGCCAGCAGCCTCGGACTAGCCAGTTCGGAGACCCAGTACTTC. Translating it yields CASSLGLASSETQYF.

By proportion, this clone is medium-sized. This sequence joins TRBV24-1 and TRBJ2-1; D assignment may be TRBD1 or TRBD2 (5 bases each). The CDR3 extends over 15 amino acids. CDR1 is KGHDR and CDR2 is SFDVKD in the germline V gene. V shed 6 bases and J shed 6 bases, with 17 bases lying between them. As DNA, the CDR3 is TGTGCCACCAGTAATCCGGGACCGCAAGGCAATGAGCAGTTCTTC. As protein: CATSNPGPQGNEQFF.

This clone showed up just a few times. The gene calls are TRBV19 and TRBJ2-5, with D maybe TRBD2 (6 bases). The CDR3 has 15 amino acids. The germline CDR1 and CDR2 sequences are LNHDA and SQIVND (reference sequence). CDR3 DNA sequence: TGTGCAGGTACCTCGCGGGACTCAATACAAGAGACCCAGTACTTC. Its protein product is CAGTSRDSIQETQYF. The full variable domain, with the rest looked up from reference TRBV19 and TRBJ2-5, is DGGITQSPKYLFRKEGQNVTLSCEQNLNHDAMYWYRQDPGQGLRLIYYSQIVNDFQKGDIAEGYSVSREKKESFPLTVTSAQKNPTAFYLCAGTSRDSIQETQYFGPGTRLLVL.

In regard to this clone: This may come from a read error, since a much larger clone is one base off. This chain joins TRBV9 and TRBJ2-7; D is perhaps TRBD2 (6 bases). The CDR3 sequence is 14 residues long. CDR1 and CDR2 (germline): SGDLS, YYNGEE. V lost 4 bases and J 3 bases, leaving 14 bases between the germline ends. DNA for the CDR3: TGTGCCAGCAGCCCTCTGACTAGTGACTACGAGCAGTACTTC. Its protein product is CASSPLTSDYEQYF.

By sample share, this clone is medium-sized. The chain carries TRBV7-2 and TRBJ1-2; D remains unclear. CDR1 and CDR2 (germline): SGHTA, FQGNSA. Deletions cut 3 bases from V and 6 bases from J, with 14 bases between. The CDR3 runs 14 residues. The CDR3 region has the DNA TGTGCCAGCAGCTTGGAAATAGGTAGTGATGGCTACACCTTC. Protein product: CASSLEIGSDGYTF. Using reference TRBV7-2 and TRBJ1-2 for the parts outside the CDR3, the full variable domain is GAGVSQSPSNKVTEKGKDVELRCDPISGHTALYWYRQSLGQGLEFLIYFQGNSAPDKSGLPSDRFSAERTGGSVSTLTIQRTQQEDSAVYLCASSLEIGSDGYTFGSGTRLTVV.

The gene calls are TRBV2 and TRBJ2-3; no clear D. With 4 bases removed from V and 5 bases from J, the gap between germline ends came to 4 bases. There are 11 residues in the CDR3. Germline lookup yields CDR1 SNHLY and CDR2 FYNNEI. The CDR3 region is CASSVKDTQYF. The CDR3 coding sequence is TGTGCCAGCAGTGTTAAAGATACGCAGTATTTT. Drawing the rest from reference TRBV2 and TRBJ2-3, the complete variable domain is EPEVTQTPSHQVTQMGQEVILRCVPISNHLYFYWYRQILGQKVEFLVSFYNNEISEKSEIFDDQFSVERPDGSNFTLKIRSTKLEDSAMYFCASSVKDTQYFGPGTRLTVL.

CDR3 nucleotide sequence: TGTGCCAGCAGTCTGAGACGTCGCAAGCAGTACTTC. Its translation: CASSLRRRKQYF. The chain carries TRBV12-3 or TRBV12-4 and TRBJ2-7, with D hard to call. The V end was cut by 5 bases, the J end by 8 bases, with 13 bases between. The CDR3 spans 12 residues.

This clone has more than one count but fewer than ten. The gene calls are TRBV6-1 and TRBJ1-3; D remains unclear. The V gene lost 5 bases and the J gene lost 1 base, with 18 bases spanning the gap. The CDR3 consists of 17 residues. Germline CDR1 MNHNS, CDR2 SASEGT. Here the CDR3 reads CASSLRASGFSGNTIYF. The CDR3 DNA sequence: TGTGCCAGCAGTCTCCGGGCATCAGGATTTTCTGGAAACACCATATATTTT.

This clone showed up many times. The chain has TRBV28 and TRBJ1-5; D uncertain. The CDR3 is 15 amino acids. Germline V lookup: CDR1 MDHEN, CDR2 SYDVKM. V was shortened by 1 base and J by 1 base, with 8 bases between the two germline ends. In nucleotides, the CDR3 is TGTGCCAGCAGTTTATCTCGGGCAAGCAATCAGCCCCAGCATTTT. Protein: CASSLSRASNQPQHF.

This chain joins TRBV4-1 and TRBJ2-4; no clear D gene. Germline CDR1 and CDR2: MGHRA and YSYEKL. This CDR3 has 15 amino acids. The V end was cut by 0 bases, the J end by 6 bases, with 12 bases between. The CDR3 nucleotides read TGCGCCAGCAGCCAAGATTTCCGGATCGTAAACATTCAGTACTTC. It is translated as CASSQDFRIVNIQYF.

For the CDR3, the DNA is TGTGCCAGCAGCTTAGATCCCAACCCGTCCTCTGAAGCTTTCTTT. Protein sequence: CASSLDPNPSSEAFF. The chain is built from TRBV11-2 and TRBJ1-1; D unclear. Trimming shortened V by 0 bases and J by 6 bases, and 14 bases separated the two germline ends. Germline-derived CDR1 and CDR2 are SGHAT and FQNNGV. The CDR3 runs 15 residues.

This clone ranks as medium-sized (0.01 to 0.1%). This rearrangement joins TRBV19 to TRBJ1-5; D ambiguous. The CDR3 runs to 16 residues. Germline CDR1 LNHDA, CDR2 SQIVND (reference sequence). Deletions cut 7 bases from V and 1 base from J, with 17 bases between. The chain's CDR3 is CASTKRRETSNQPQHF. Here the CDR3 DNA reads TGTGCCAGTACCAAGAGGAGGGAGACGAGCAATCAGCCCCAGCATTTT.

This clone has at least ten counts. DNA of the CDR3: TGTGCCAGCAGCTTATCCCGAGAGACCCAGTACTTC. This encodes CASSLSRETQYF. The chain couples TRBV7-2 to TRBJ2-5; no definite D call. The CDR3 sequence is 12 residues long. V lost 2 bases and J lost 4, with 5 bases in between. CDR1 is SGHTA, CDR2 FQGNSA, per germline.

The rearrangement uses TRBV6-1 and TRBJ2-4; D might be TRBD1 or TRBD2, each matching 6 bases. V was cut by 6 bases and J by 1 base, with 10 bases left in between. The germline gives CDR1 MNHNS, CDR2 SASEGT. The CDR3 spans 14 residues. CDR3 residues: CASSTGRAKNIQYF. The CDR3 bases are TGTGCCAGCAGCACAGGGAGGGCCAAAAACATTCAGTACTTC.

This clone is termed medium-sized. This chain uses TRBV6-4 with TRBJ2-3; TRBD1 matches 12 bases. Germline V gene sequence: CDR1 MRHNA, CDR2 SNTAGT. The J segment lost 6 bases and the V segment lost 2 bases, leaving 0 bases of the junction unmatched. This CDR3 has 14 residues. The CDR3 is CASSDGTGGDTQYF. For the CDR3, the DNA is TGTGCCAGCAGTGACGGGACAGGGGGCGATACGCAGTATTTT.

The rearrangement uses TRBV6-2 or TRBV6-3 and TRBJ2-1; D may match TRBD1 or TRBD2 (5 bases each). This CDR3 comprises 13 residues. Germline V gene sequence: CDR1 MNHEY, CDR2 SVGEGT. V lost 6 bases, J lost 6 bases, and 12 bases lay in between. The CDR3 DNA is TGTGCCAGCAGGTCCCCGGGGACCAATGAGCAGTTCTTC. Residues: CASRSPGTNEQFF.

The chain has TRBV28 and TRBJ2-1; D ambiguous. The CDR3 is 12 amino acids. CDR1 and CDR2 from the germline V gene are MDHEN and SYDVKM. The CDR3 protein is CVSSLGFGQQFF. CDR3 nucleotide sequence: TGTGTCAGTAGTTTGGGATTCGGGCAGCAGTTCTTC.